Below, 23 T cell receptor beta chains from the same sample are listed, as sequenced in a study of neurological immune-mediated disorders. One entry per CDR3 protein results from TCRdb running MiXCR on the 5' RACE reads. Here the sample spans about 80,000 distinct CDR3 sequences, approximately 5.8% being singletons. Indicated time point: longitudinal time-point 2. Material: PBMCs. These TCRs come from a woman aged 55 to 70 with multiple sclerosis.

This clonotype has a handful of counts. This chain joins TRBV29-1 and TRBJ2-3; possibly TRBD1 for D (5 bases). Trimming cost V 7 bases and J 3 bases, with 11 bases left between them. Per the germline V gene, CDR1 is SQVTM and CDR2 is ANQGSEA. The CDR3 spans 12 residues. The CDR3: CSAGMRTDTQYF. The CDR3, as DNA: TGCAGCGCAGGGATGAGGACAGATACGCAGTATTTT.

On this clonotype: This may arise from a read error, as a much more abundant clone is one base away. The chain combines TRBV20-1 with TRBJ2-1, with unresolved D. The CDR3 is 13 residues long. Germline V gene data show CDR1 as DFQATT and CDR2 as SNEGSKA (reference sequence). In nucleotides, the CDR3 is TGCAGTGCCCCAGGATCGCCCTACAATGAGCGGTTCTTC. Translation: CSAPGSPYNERFF.

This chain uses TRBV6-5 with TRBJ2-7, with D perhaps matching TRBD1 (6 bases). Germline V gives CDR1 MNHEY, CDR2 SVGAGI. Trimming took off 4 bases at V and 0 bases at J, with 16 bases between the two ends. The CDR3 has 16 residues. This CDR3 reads CASSFLDRTSSYEQYF. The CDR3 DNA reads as TGTGCCAGCAGTTTCCTCGACAGGACGAGCTCCTACGAGCAGTACTTC.

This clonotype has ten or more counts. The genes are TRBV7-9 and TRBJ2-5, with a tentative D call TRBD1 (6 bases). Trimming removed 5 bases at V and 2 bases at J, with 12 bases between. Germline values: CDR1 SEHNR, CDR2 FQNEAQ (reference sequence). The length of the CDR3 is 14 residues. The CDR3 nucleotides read TGTGCCAGCAGCGAAGGACAGACTCAAGAGACCCAGTACTTC. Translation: CASSEGQTQETQYF.

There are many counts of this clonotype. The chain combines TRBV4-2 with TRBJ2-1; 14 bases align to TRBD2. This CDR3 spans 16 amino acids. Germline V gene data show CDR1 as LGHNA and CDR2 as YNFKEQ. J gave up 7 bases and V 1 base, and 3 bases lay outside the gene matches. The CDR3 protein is CASSQGLAGGPNEQFF. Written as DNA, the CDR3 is TGTGCCAGCAGCCAAGGACTAGCGGGGGGGCCAAATGAGCAGTTCTTC.

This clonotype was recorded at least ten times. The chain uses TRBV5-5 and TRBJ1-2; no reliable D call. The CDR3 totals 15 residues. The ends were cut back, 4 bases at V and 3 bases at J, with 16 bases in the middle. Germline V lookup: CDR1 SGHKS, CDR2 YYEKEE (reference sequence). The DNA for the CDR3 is TGTGCCAGCAGCCCGGCCCCCTCACGGGACTATGGCTACACCTTC. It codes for CASSPAPSRDYGYTF. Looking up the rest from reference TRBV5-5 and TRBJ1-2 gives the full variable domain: DAGVTQSPTHLIKTRGQQVTLRCSPISGHKSVSWYQQVLGQGPQFIFQYYEKEERGRGNFPDRFSARQFPNYSSELNVNALLLGDSALYLCASSPAPSRDYGYTFGSGTRLTVV.

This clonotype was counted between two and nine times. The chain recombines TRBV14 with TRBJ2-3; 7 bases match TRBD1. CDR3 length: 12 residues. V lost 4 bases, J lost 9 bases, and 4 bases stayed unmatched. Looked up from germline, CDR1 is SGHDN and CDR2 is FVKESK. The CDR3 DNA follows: TGTGCCAGCAGCCCGACAGGGAACACGCAGTATTTT. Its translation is CASSPTGNTQYF.

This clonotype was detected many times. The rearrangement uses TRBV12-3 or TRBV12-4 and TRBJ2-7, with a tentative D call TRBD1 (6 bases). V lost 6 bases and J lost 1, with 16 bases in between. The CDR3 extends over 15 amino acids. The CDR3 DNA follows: TGTGCCAGCAGGTTGACAGGAGGAATGTCCTACGAGCAGTACTTC. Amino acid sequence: CASRLTGGMSYEQYF.

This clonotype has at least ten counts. The CDR3 loop reads CATSPRGGLTGELFF. The CDR3 DNA follows: TGTGCCACCAGCCCCAGGGGGGGGTTAACCGGGGAGCTGTTTTTT. The J gene is TRBJ2-2, the V gene TRBV15, with D possibly called TRBD1 or TRBD2 (7 bases each). The V gene lost 5 bases and the J gene lost 5 bases, with 15 bases spanning the gap. There are 15 residues in the CDR3. CDR1 LNHNV and CDR2 YYDKDF come from the germline V gene (reference sequence).

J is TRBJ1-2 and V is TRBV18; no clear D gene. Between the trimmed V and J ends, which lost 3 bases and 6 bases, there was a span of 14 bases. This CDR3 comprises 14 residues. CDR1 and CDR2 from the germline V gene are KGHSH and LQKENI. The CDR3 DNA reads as TGTGCCAGCTCACCCATCATGGATCAGGATGGCTACACCTTC. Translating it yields CASSPIMDQDGYTF.

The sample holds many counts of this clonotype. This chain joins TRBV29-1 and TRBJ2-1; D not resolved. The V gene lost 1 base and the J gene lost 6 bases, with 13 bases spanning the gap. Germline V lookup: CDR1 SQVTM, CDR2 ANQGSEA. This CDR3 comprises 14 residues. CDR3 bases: TGCAGCGTTGAAGGCCGATTATCAGGCAATGAGCAGTTCTTC. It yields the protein CSVEGRLSGNEQFF.

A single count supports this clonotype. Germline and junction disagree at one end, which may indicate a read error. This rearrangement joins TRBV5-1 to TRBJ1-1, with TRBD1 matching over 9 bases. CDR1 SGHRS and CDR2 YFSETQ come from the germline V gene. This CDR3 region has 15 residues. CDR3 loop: CAGSALTGGNTEAFF. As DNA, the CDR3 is TGCGCCGGCAGCGCCTTGACAGGGGGAAACACTGAAGCTTTCTTT.

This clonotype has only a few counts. The DNA of the CDR3 is TGCAGTGCCCAGTTGGGGAACACCGGGGAGCTGTTTTTT. As protein: CSAQLGNTGELFF. The chain links TRBV20-1 to TRBJ2-2; D not resolved. This CDR3 region has 13 residues. V lost 6 bases and J lost 1, with 9 bases in between. Germline CDR1 reads DFQATT; CDR2 reads SNEGSKA (reference sequence).

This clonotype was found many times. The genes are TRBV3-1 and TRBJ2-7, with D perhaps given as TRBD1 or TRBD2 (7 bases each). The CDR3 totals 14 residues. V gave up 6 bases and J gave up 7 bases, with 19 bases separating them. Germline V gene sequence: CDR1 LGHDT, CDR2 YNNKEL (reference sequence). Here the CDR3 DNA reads TGTGCCAGCAGTGAGAGGGAGGGGGCAAGGGAGCAGTACTTC. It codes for CASSEREGAREQYF.

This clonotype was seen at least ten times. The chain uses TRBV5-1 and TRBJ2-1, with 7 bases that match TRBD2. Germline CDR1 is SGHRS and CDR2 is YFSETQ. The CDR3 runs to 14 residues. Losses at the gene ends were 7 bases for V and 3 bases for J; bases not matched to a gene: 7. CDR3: CASREAESYNEQFF. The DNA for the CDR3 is TGCGCCAGCCGGGAGGCGGAAAGCTACAATGAGCAGTTCTTC.

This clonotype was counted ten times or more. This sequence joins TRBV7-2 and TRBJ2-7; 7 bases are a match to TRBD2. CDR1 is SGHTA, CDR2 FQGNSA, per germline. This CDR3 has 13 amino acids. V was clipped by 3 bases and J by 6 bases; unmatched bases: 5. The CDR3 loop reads CASSLGGIVEQYF. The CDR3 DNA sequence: TGTGCCAGCAGCTTGGGAGGGATAGTCGAGCAGTACTTC.

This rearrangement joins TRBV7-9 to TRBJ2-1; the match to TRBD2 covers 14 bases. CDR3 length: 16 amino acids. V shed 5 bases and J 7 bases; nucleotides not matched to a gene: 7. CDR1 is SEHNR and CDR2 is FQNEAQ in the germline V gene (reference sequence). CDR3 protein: CASSPMRLAGGNEQFF. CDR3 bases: TGTGCCAGCAGCCCAATGAGACTAGCGGGGGGGAATGAGCAGTTCTTC. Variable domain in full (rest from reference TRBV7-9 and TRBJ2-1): DTGVSQNPRHKITKRGQNVTFRCDPISEHNRLYWYRQTLGQGPEFLTYFQNEAQLEKSRLLSDRFSAERPKGSFSTLEIQRTEQGDSAMYLCASSPMRLAGGNEQFFGPGTRLTVL.

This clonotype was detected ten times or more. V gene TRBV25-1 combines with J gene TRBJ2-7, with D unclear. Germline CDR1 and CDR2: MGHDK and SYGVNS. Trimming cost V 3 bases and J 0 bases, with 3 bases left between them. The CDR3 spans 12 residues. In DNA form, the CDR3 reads TGTGCCAGCAGTGATAACTCCTACGAGCAGTACTTC. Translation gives CASSDNSYEQYF.

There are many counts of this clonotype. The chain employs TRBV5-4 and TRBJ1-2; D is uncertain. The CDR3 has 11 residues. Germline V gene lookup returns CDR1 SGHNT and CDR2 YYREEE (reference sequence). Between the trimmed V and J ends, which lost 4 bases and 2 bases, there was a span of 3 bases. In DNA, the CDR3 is TGTGCCAGCAGCCACAACTATGGCTACACCTTC. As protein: CASSHNYGYTF.

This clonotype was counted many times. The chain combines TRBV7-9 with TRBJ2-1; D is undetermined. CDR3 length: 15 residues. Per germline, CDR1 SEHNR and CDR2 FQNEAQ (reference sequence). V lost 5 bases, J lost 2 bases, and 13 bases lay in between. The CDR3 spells CASSLPSGTYNEQFF. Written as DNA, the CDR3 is TGTGCCAGCAGCCTCCCCTCGGGCACCTACAATGAGCAGTTCTTC.

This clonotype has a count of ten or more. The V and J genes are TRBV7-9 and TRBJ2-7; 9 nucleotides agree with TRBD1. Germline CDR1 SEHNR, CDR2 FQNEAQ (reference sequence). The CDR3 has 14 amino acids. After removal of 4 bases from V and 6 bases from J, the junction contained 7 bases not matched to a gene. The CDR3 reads CASSSYRGRSEQYF. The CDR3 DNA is TGTGCCAGCAGCTCTTACAGGGGGCGTTCCGAGCAGTACTTC.

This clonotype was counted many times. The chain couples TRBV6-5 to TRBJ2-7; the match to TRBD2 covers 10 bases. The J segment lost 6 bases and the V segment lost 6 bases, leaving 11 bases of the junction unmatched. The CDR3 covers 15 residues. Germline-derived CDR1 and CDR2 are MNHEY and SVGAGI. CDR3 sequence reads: CASRITSGGAIEQYF. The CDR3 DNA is TGTGCCAGCAGGATAACGAGCGGGGGGGCGATCGAGCAGTACTTC.

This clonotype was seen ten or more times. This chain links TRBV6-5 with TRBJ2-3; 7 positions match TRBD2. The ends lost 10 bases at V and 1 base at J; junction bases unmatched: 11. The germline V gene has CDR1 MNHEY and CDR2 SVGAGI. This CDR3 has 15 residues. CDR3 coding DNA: TGTGCCACTCGGGAGGTGGGGGGACGCACAGATACGCAGTATTTT. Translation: CATREVGGRTDTQYF.